The table lists the clone carrying this T cell receptor (beta chain) with a few counts. Its target is unknown. V lost 3 bases, J lost 4 bases, and 13 bases lay in between. Looked up from germline, CDR1 is LGHNA and CDR2 is YSLEER. This CDR3 region has 15 residues. This record comes from a study of T cells after yellow fever vaccination. Study overall: Any fraction with a low cell number was prepared using SMART-Seq v4 Ultra Low Input.

Notes on the study in general: Researchers cautioned that FACS-sorted repertoires could harbor abundant clonotypes contaminating from the bulk population. Just a small share of clonotypes turned up in the CD4 compartment as well as the CD8 compartment.

5'RACE template switching added a universal primer site and UMIs to TCR cDNA. One entry per CDR3 protein results from TCRdb running MiXCR on the 5' RACE reads. The table shows 100,000 to 150,000 distinct CDR3 sequences, with about 8.8% occurring only once. Sequencing used CD8+ T cells sorted from PBMCs, obtained on the day of the yellow fever booster vaccination. The chain uses TRBV4-3 and TRBJ1-5; D is undetermined. This receptor was identified in a man aged 18 to 29 who received the YFV17D yellow fever vaccine. This chain's CDR3 is CASSQVWASNQPQHF. As DNA, the CDR3 is TGCGCCAGCAGCCAGGTCTGGGCCTCTAATCAGCCCCAGCATTTT.